This TCR beta chain was captured in a study of blood T cell repertoires in COVID-19. V lost 7 bases and J lost 1, with 11 bases in between. The germline V gene encodes CDR1 SGHRS and CDR2 YFSETQ. The CDR3 runs 13 residues. Data came from immunoSEQ multiplex PCR; TCRdb stores just in-frame clones and leaves some out. The sample holds 150,000 to 200,000 clones, about 86% seen once. Sequenced input: peripheral blood. The chain links TRBV5-1 to TRBJ1-1; D is possibly TRBD1 (6 bases). The source of this sequence is a man aged 18-30 years with active or convalescent COVID-19. The CDR3 nucleotides are TGCGCCAGCGCACAACAGGGGAACACTGAAGCTTTCTTT. This codes for CASAQQGNTEAFF.